Presented here are 21 T cell receptor beta chains from one specimen sequenced in a study of blood T cell repertoires in COVID-19. The protocol was immunoSEQ multiplex PCR, while the TCRdb copy is restricted to in-frame clones and leaves out a portion. The sample contains some 220,000 clones, about 86% of which appear only once. The specimen sequenced was PBMCs or T cells enriched from blood (not recorded which). The source is a woman aged 40 to 50 with acute COVID-19.

The V call is TRBV6-1, the J call TRBJ2-7; possibly TRBD1 for D (6 bases). With 2 bases removed from V and 3 bases from J, the gap between germline ends came to 11 bases. CDR1 and CDR2 (germline): MNHNS, SASEGT. This CDR3 region has 14 residues. CDR3 protein: CASSERNRVYEQYF. The DNA for the CDR3 is TGTGCCAGCAGTGAAAGAAACAGGGTCTACGAGCAGTACTTC.

The J gene is TRBJ2-7, the V gene TRBV27; 7 bases match TRBD1. Germline V gene lookup returns CDR1 MNHEY and CDR2 SMNVEV (reference sequence). V was pared by 5 bases and J by 3 bases, with 16 bases of the junction left unmatched. The CDR3 runs 17 residues. CDR3 in amino acids: CASSAKQGMGILYEQYF. DNA for the CDR3: TGTGCCAGCAGTGCTAAACAGGGGATGGGGATACTCTACGAGCAGTACTTC.

The chain links TRBV3-1 (or the pseudogene TRBV3-2) to TRBJ1-3; TRBD1 matches at 7 bases. The V gene end was trimmed by 4 bases and the J gene end by 4 bases; junction bases not matched to a gene: 7. CDR1 is LGHDT, CDR2 YNNKEL, per germline (reference sequence). The CDR3 loop spans 15 amino acids. CDR3 in DNA: TGTGCCAGCAGCCCACCGACAGGGAGCGGAAACACCATATATTTT. This codes for CASSPPTGSGNTIYF.

V is TRBV14 and J is TRBJ2-7, with D maybe TRBD2 (5 bases). Trimming removed 4 bases at V and 3 bases at J, with 13 bases between. The CDR3 has 14 residues. Per germline, CDR1 SGHDN and CDR2 FVKESK. CDR3 sequence: CASSPVEGLYEQYF. Here the CDR3 DNA reads TGTGCCAGCAGCCCAGTTGAGGGTCTCTACGAGCAGTACTTC.

This sequence joins TRBV7-3 and TRBJ2-2; D not resolved. The CDR3 consists of 15 residues. Germline V gene lookup returns CDR1 SGHTA and CDR2 FQGTGA. Trimming removed 2 bases at V and 5 bases at J, with 12 bases between. In DNA form, the CDR3 reads TGTGCCAGCAGCTTAGCCTCCCGAGGAACCGGGGAGCTGTTTTTT. Residues: CASSLASRGTGELFF. The variable domain in full, completed from reference TRBV7-3 and TRBJ2-2, reads GAGVSQTPSNKVTEKGKYVELRCDPISGHTALYWYRQSLGQGPEFLIYFQGTGAADDSGLPNDRFFAVRPEGSVSTLKIQRTERGDSAVYLCASSLASRGTGELFFGEGSRLTVL.

J is TRBJ1-4 and V is TRBV4-1; D is ambiguous. The germline CDR1 and CDR2 sequences are MGHRA and YSYEKL. The CDR3 consists of 15 residues. V was shortened by 1 base and J by 8 bases, with 14 bases between the two germline ends. The DNA for the CDR3 is TGCGCCAGCAGCCAAGTGTATGGGAGTAGGGAAAAACTGTTTTTT. Encoded protein: CASSQVYGSREKLFF.

This clone appeared a few times. The chain's CDR3 is CASSLAGITGELFF. CDR3 coding DNA: TGCGCCAGCAGCTTGGCAGGGATCACCGGGGAGCTGTTTTTT. The chain carries TRBV5-1 and TRBJ2-2; D perhaps matches TRBD1 (5 bases). The length of the CDR3 is 14 residues. The V gene's germline CDR1 is SGHRS and CDR2 YFSETQ. Deletions cut 0 bases from V and 4 bases from J, with 7 bases between. Full variable domain (remainder filled in from reference TRBV5-1 and TRBJ2-2): KAGVTQTPRYLIKTRGQQVTLSCSPISGHRSVSWYQQTPGQGLQFLFEYFSETQRNKGNFPGRFSGRQFSNSRSEMNVSTLELGDSALYLCASSLAGITGELFFGEGSRLTVL.

The sample holds one count of this clone. This sequence joins TRBV7-2 and TRBJ2-1; D is perhaps TRBD2 (5 bases). The germline V gene encodes CDR1 SGHTA and CDR2 FQGNSA. CDR3 length: 15 amino acids. The V end lost 0 bases, the J end lost 0 bases, and 6 bases lay between the germline ends. The CDR3 DNA reads TGTGCCAGCAGCTTAGCGGGGAGCTCCTACAATGAGCAGTTCTTC. Translating it yields CASSLAGSSYNEQFF.

This clone is a singleton in its sample. The chain couples TRBV3-1 (or the pseudogene TRBV3-2) to TRBJ1-5; 7 positions agree with TRBD1. This CDR3 comprises 16 residues. After removal of 2 bases from V and 5 bases from J, the junction contained 9 bases not matched to a gene. The V gene's germline CDR1 is LGHDT and CDR2 YNNKEL (reference sequence). CDR3 amino acids: CASSQSPTGEHQPQHF. CDR3 coding DNA: TGTGCCAGCAGCCAATCACCAACAGGGGAACATCAGCCCCAGCATTTT.

The rearrangement links TRBV6-1 to TRBJ1-3; D not certain. The V end was cut by 0 bases, the J end by 4 bases, with 4 bases between. Germline loops: CDR1 MNHNS, CDR2 SASEGT. The CDR3 is 13 amino acids. This CDR3 is CASSEASGNTIYF. As DNA, the CDR3 is TGTGCCAGCAGTGAAGCTTCAGGAAACACCATATATTTT.

The chain carries TRBV9 and TRBJ1-1; TRBD1 aligns across 7 bases. The CDR3 length is 14 residues. Trimming cost V 3 bases and J 1 base; bases outside gene matches: 3. Germline V gene lookup returns CDR1 SGDLS and CDR2 YYNGEE. The CDR3 protein is CASSAGQTNTEAFF. CDR3 DNA sequence: TGTGCCAGCAGCGCGGGACAGACGAACACTGAAGCTTTCTTT.

The chain has TRBV19 and TRBJ2-7; weak D call: TRBD2 (7 bases). The CDR3 has 15 amino acids. The V gene lost 5 bases and the J gene lost 0 bases, with 14 bases spanning the gap. Germline V gives CDR1 LNHDA, CDR2 SQIVND (reference sequence). CDR3: CASSSAGASSYEQYF. CDR3 DNA: TGTGCCAGTAGTTCGGCGGGGGCCAGCTCCTACGAGCAGTACTTC.

The V call is TRBV20-1, the J call TRBJ2-2, with D perhaps TRBD2 (5 bases). V dropped 3 bases and J dropped 3 bases, with 11 bases sitting between them. This CDR3 has 14 amino acids. Germline CDR1 is DFQATT and CDR2 is SNEGSKA (reference sequence). The CDR3 spells CSASKDGDTGELFF. CDR3 nucleotides: TGCAGTGCTAGTAAGGACGGGGACACCGGGGAGCTGTTTTTT.

The rearrangement joins TRBV6-6 to TRBJ1-6; 9 bases line up with TRBD1. Looked up from germline, CDR1 is MNHNY and CDR2 is SVGAGI (reference sequence). The CDR3 sequence is 15 residues long. The V gene end was trimmed by 6 bases and the J gene end by 14 bases; junction bases not matched to a gene: 14. In nucleotides, the CDR3 is TGTGCCAGCAGCCGCGACGGGACAGGGTCGGTCACCCTCCACTTT. Translated: CASSRDGTGSVTLHF.

This chain links TRBV3-1 (or the pseudogene TRBV3-2) with TRBJ1-3, with D possibly TRBD1 on 5 matching bases. The germline CDR1 and CDR2 sequences are LGHDT and YNNKEL (reference sequence). With 1 base removed from V and 2 bases from J, the gap between germline ends came to 12 bases. The CDR3 totals 16 residues. The CDR3 DNA reads TGTGCCAGCAGCCAAGTGGTATGGGGGGCTGGAAACACCATATATTTT. Protein product: CASSQVVWGAGNTIYF.

The gene calls are TRBV7-2 and TRBJ1-6; 7 bases agree with TRBD1. V was pared by 4 bases and J by 5 bases, with 5 bases of the junction left unmatched. Germline CDR1 is SGHTA and CDR2 is FQGNSA. The CDR3 contains 15 residues. CDR3 loop: CASSYRGENNSPLHF. CDR3 bases: TGTGCCAGCAGCTACAGGGGCGAAAATAATTCACCCCTCCACTTT.

This clone was counted a single time. The chain has TRBV5-1 and TRBJ2-1; 7 nucleotides line up with TRBD1. This CDR3 region has 15 residues. Trimming took 4 bases from V and 1 from J; bases not matched to a gene: 5. Germline CDR1 reads SGHRS; CDR2 reads YFSETQ. The CDR3 loop is CASSPDRASYNEQFF. CDR3 DNA: TGCGCCAGCAGCCCCGACAGGGCGTCCTACAATGAGCAGTTCTTC.

The chain carries TRBV5-1 and TRBJ1-6; 7 nucleotides agree with TRBD1. Trimming took 2 bases from V and 8 from J; bases not matched to a gene: 4. The germline CDR1 and CDR2 sequences are SGHRS and YFSETQ. The CDR3 is made up of 14 amino acids. The CDR3 loop is CASSFDTGDSPLHF. CDR3 nucleotide sequence: TGCGCCAGCAGCTTCGATACAGGGGATTCACCCCTCCACTTT.

This clone was seen a few times. The V call is TRBV19, the J call TRBJ1-4; D might be TRBD1 (6 bases). The CDR3 sequence is 14 residues long. CDR1 and CDR2 (germline): LNHDA, SQIVND (reference sequence). Trimming left V 3 bases short and J 3 bases short, with 8 bases between. The CDR3 here is CASSIWGPNEKLFF. CDR3 bases: TGTGCCAGTAGTATTTGGGGGCCTAATGAAAAACTGTTTTTT.

The chain combines TRBV5-1 with TRBJ2-5, with 12 bases fitting TRBD2. The CDR3 has 17 amino acids. CDR1 SGHRS and CDR2 YFSETQ come from the germline V gene. V trimming: 0 bases; J trimming: 5 bases; junction bases outside the gene matches: 8. For the CDR3, the DNA is TGCGCCAGCAGCTTGGGACTAGCGGGGGCCACAGGGGAGACCCAGTACTTC. Encoded protein: CASSLGLAGATGETQYF. The entire variable domain, with the rest obtained from reference TRBV5-1 and TRBJ2-5, is as follows: KAGVTQTPRYLIKTRGQQVTLSCSPISGHRSVSWYQQTPGQGLQFLFEYFSETQRNKGNFPGRFSGRQFSNSRSEMNVSTLELGDSALYLCASSLGLAGATGETQYFGPGTRLLVL.

This chain links TRBV19 with TRBJ2-1; 8 nucleotides match TRBD2. The CDR3 consists of 18 residues. The V and J ends lost 2 bases and 0 bases, in that order; junction bases with no gene match: 9. CDR1 is LNHDA and CDR2 is SQIVND in the germline V gene (reference sequence). Here the CDR3 DNA reads TGTGCCAGTAGTATATGGTGGAGCGGGAGCGGCTCCTACAATGAGCAGTTCTTC. Protein product: CASSIWWSGSGSYNEQFF.